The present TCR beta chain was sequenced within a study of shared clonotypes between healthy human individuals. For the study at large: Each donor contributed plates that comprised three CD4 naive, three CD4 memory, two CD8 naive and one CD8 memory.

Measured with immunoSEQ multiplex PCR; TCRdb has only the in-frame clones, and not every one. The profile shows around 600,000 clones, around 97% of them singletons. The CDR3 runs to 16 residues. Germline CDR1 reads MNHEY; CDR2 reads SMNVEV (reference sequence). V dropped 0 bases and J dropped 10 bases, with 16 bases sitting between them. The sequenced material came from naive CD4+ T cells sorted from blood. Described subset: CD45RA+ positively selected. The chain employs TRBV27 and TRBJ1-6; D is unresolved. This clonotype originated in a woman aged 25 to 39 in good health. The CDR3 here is CASSLSSRLRKSPLHF. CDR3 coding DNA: TGTGCCAGCAGTTTATCGAGCCGCCTCAGGAAATCACCCCTCCACTTT.